These 26 T cell receptor beta chains came from one sample sequenced in a study of cytomegalovirus exposure and HLA in healthy donors. In the PCR, 60 Vbeta and 13 Jbeta primers were used. Clones were read by immunoSEQ multiplex PCR, and TCRdb kept only the in-frame ones, dropping some. The sample lists 150,000 or so clones, roughly 90% seen once, with approximately 2% in the top ten. Sequencing input: PBMCs. These TCRs come from a young woman in good health and CMV-seronegative.

The genes are TRBV19 and TRBJ1-1; 8 positions match TRBD1. J gave up 5 bases and V 4 bases, and 6 bases lay outside the gene matches. The germline gives CDR1 LNHDA, CDR2 SQIVND (reference sequence). The CDR3 loop spans 14 amino acids. The CDR3 nucleotides read TGTGCCAGTAGTACCGACAGGGGATGGACTGAAGCTTTCTTT. Translation: CASSTDRGWTEAFF.

This chain uses TRBV11-3 with TRBJ2-1, with 8 bases matching TRBD2. V shed 2 bases, J shed 2 bases, and the junction held 5 bases outside the gene matches. The CDR3 is made up of 16 amino acids. Germline V gives CDR1 SGHNT, CDR2 YENEEA. In DNA form, the CDR3 reads TGTGCCAGCAGCTTAACTAGCGGCGCGCCCTACAATGAGCAGTTCTTC. Translating it yields CASSLTSGAPYNEQFF.

The V and J genes are TRBV19 and TRBJ1-4; D possibly corresponds to TRBD1 (5 bases). V lost 4 bases and J 7 bases, leaving 22 bases between the germline ends. The CDR3 spans 17 residues. Germline V gene sequence: CDR1 LNHDA, CDR2 SQIVND (reference sequence). The CDR3 bases are TGTGCCAGTAGTAACCCTCTAGGTAAGGGGATGTTTGAAAAACTGTTTTTT. Residues: CASSNPLGKGMFEKLFF.

The chain carries TRBV19 and TRBJ1-4, with 7 bases fitting TRBD1. This CDR3 is 14 amino acids long. The junction had 2 bases not matched to a gene; V was cut back by 3 bases and J by 4 bases. CDR1 is LNHDA, CDR2 SQIVND, per germline (reference sequence). The CDR3 DNA reads TGTGCCAGTAGTATTAGGGACAGTAATGAAAAACTGTTTTTT. Its protein product is CASSIRDSNEKLFF.

This clone was counted a few times. The genes are TRBV2 and TRBJ2-7, with a possible D match to TRBD1 (6 bases). This CDR3 is built from 13 residues. Deletions cut 3 bases from V and 2 bases from J, with 8 bases between. Germline V gives CDR1 SNHLY, CDR2 FYNNEI. CDR3 nucleotides: TGTGCCAGCAGTGAGGACAGTCCCTACGAGCAGTACTTC. Translated, it gives CASSEDSPYEQYF.

The J gene is TRBJ2-7, the V gene TRBV2; 13 positions agree with TRBD2. CDR3 length equals 14 residues. J gave up 7 bases and V 6 bases, and 6 bases lay outside the gene matches. Germline values: CDR1 SNHLY, CDR2 FYNNEI. The CDR3 sequence: CASSPGLAGLEQYF. The CDR3 DNA is TGTGCCAGCAGCCCGGGACTAGCGGGACTTGAGCAGTACTTC.

V is TRBV27 and J is TRBJ2-7; 13 positions agree with TRBD2. Germline lookup yields CDR1 MNHEY and CDR2 SMNVEV (reference sequence). The trim removed 4 bases at V and 5 bases at J, leaving 8 bases unmatched. The CDR3 runs to 16 residues. CDR3 protein: CASSSGTSGVFDEQYF. CDR3 sequence (DNA): TGTGCCAGCAGTTCAGGGACTAGCGGGGTCTTCGACGAGCAGTACTTC.

V usage is TRBV6-1 and J usage is TRBJ2-7; possible D gene TRBD1, 5 bases. Looked up from germline, CDR1 is MNHNS and CDR2 is SASEGT. CDR3 length: 15 amino acids. Between the trimmed V and J ends, which lost 2 bases and 3 bases, there was a span of 14 bases. CDR3 nucleotides: TGTGCCAGCAGTGAATCTGACAGTACGATCTACGAGCAGTACTTC. Translating it yields CASSESDSTIYEQYF.

V is TRBV28 and J is TRBJ1-1; no definite D call. V lost 7 bases, J lost 4 bases, and 19 bases lay in between. Germline CDR1 is MDHEN and CDR2 is SYDVKM. There are 15 residues in the CDR3. The CDR3 nucleotides are TGTGCCAGCAATACCGGAGGCGCCTGGGCCACTGAAGCTTTCTTT. This codes for CASNTGGAWATEAFF.

The chain recombines TRBV29-1 with TRBJ2-5, with 8 positions matching TRBD2. CDR1 SQVTM and CDR2 ANQGSEA come from the germline V gene. The CDR3 runs 12 residues. V dropped 6 bases and J dropped 4; count of bases not matched to a gene: 4. CDR3 bases: TGCAGCGTGGGTAGCGGGGTAGAGACCCAGTACTTC. As protein: CSVGSGVETQYF.

The rearrangement uses TRBV7-2 and TRBJ1-6; 7 positions agree with TRBD1. The CDR3 consists of 14 residues. CDR1 SGHTA and CDR2 FQGNSA come from the germline V gene. V lost 5 bases and J lost 6; bases outside the gene matches: 4. The CDR3 DNA is TGTGCCAGCAGCGACAGGGTTTTTAATTCACCCCTCCACTTT. It specifies CASSDRVFNSPLHF.

The chain combines TRBV10-3 with TRBJ2-1, with TRBD1 as a possible D gene (5 bases). Per the germline V gene, CDR1 is ENHRY and CDR2 is SYGVKD. V lost 1 base to trimming and J lost 5 bases, with 15 bases between them. The CDR3 consists of 16 residues. The CDR3 protein is CAISELVLAGNNEQFF. The CDR3 DNA follows: TGTGCCATCAGTGAGTTGGTTCTTGCAGGGAACAATGAGCAGTTCTTC.

This clone showed up just once. The V and J genes are TRBV7-3 and TRBJ2-2; maybe TRBD2 (5 bases). V was clipped by 2 bases and J by 3 bases, with 13 bases between them. CDR1 and CDR2 (germline): SGHTA, FQGTGA. The CDR3 loop spans 16 amino acids. The CDR3 DNA reads TGTGCCAGCAGCTTATTTCGAGCGGCAGACACCGGGGAGCTGTTTTTT. Translated, it gives CASSLFRAADTGELFF.

The chain uses TRBV6-1 and TRBJ1-6, with TRBD1 identical over 8 bases. Unmatched junction bases numbered 6, after V lost 7 bases and J lost 7 bases. The CDR3 runs 14 residues. CDR1 and CDR2 (germline): MNHNS, SASEGT. Written as DNA, the CDR3 is TGTGCCAGCAAGTGGGGACAGGAAAATTCACCCCTCCACTTT. Translation: CASKWGQENSPLHF.

The chain links TRBV5-4 to TRBJ2-4; 9 nucleotides match TRBD1. The V and J ends lost 1 base and 6 bases, in that order; junction bases with no gene match: 2. The CDR3 runs 14 residues. Germline V gives CDR1 SGHNT, CDR2 YYREEE (reference sequence). The CDR3 is CASSLRDRVNIQYF. DNA for the CDR3: TGTGCCAGCAGCTTGCGGGACAGGGTAAACATTCAGTACTTC.

This clone was counted once. The V and J genes are TRBV19 and TRBJ1-2; D gene uncertain. CDR3 length equals 14 residues. The germline gives CDR1 LNHDA, CDR2 SQIVND (reference sequence). The V and J ends lost 7 bases and 3 bases respectively, with 15 bases between them. The CDR3 reads CASIEPTGYYGYTF. As DNA, the CDR3 is TGTGCCAGTATAGAGCCGACGGGATACTATGGCTACACCTTC.

The rearrangement uses TRBV28 and TRBJ1-2; D is undetermined. Germline V gives CDR1 MDHEN, CDR2 SYDVKM. The V end was cut by 2 bases, the J end by 10 bases, with 14 bases between. This CDR3 is 13 amino acids long. The CDR3 DNA is TGTGCCAGCAGTTTAGCCAGGCCATCCCACTACACCTTC. It codes for CASSLARPSHYTF.

The chain recombines TRBV7-9 with TRBJ1-2; 9 nucleotides agree with TRBD1. The germline V gene has CDR1 SEHNR and CDR2 FQNEAQ (reference sequence). The CDR3 consists of 15 residues. V lost 5 bases and J lost 6; bases outside the gene matches: 10. CDR3 loop: CASSPRDREFHGYTF. The CDR3 DNA is TGTGCCAGCAGCCCAAGGGACAGGGAGTTTCATGGCTACACCTTC.

This sequence joins TRBV4-1 and TRBJ2-7, with a weak D call TRBD2 (5 bases). The CDR3 runs to 14 residues. The V gene lost 1 base and the J gene lost 5 bases, with 12 bases spanning the gap. Per the germline V gene, CDR1 is MGHRA and CDR2 is YSYEKL. CDR3 nucleotides: TGCGCCAGCAGCCAAGTAGGGAGCTACCACGAGCAGTACTTC. Amino acids: CASSQVGSYHEQYF.

The gene calls are TRBV28 and TRBJ1-1; 8 bases fit TRBD1. The V segment lost 2 bases and the J segment 5 bases; nucleotides outside the gene matches: 7. Germline loops: CDR1 MDHEN, CDR2 SYDVKM. The CDR3 spans 15 residues. CDR3 nucleotide sequence: TGTGCCAGCAGTTTAATGGGCAGGGGGCGGACTGAAGCTTTCTTT. Protein product: CASSLMGRGRTEAFF.

Regarding this clone: The same CDR3 arises from other DNA sequences in this sample as well. The chain carries TRBV27 and TRBJ2-2, with D maybe TRBD2 (5 bases). This CDR3 is built from 13 residues. The V gene's germline CDR1 is MNHEY and CDR2 SMNVEV (reference sequence). V was shortened by 2 bases and J by 5 bases, with 6 bases between the two germline ends. In nucleotides, the CDR3 is TGTGCCAGCAGTTTACGGGGAACCGGGGAGCTGTTTTTT. Its protein product is CASSLRGTGELFF.

This clone was counted a single time. V usage is TRBV5-1 and J usage is TRBJ2-5, with D maybe TRBD1 (7 bases). CDR3 length: 15 amino acids. CDR1 SGHRS and CDR2 YFSETQ come from the germline V gene. The V gene lost 3 bases and the J gene lost 1 base, with 13 bases spanning the gap. This chain's CDR3 is CASSSTGDSQETQYF. CDR3 in DNA: TGCGCCAGCAGCTCAACAGGGGACTCCCAAGAGACCCAGTACTTC.

The CDR3 spells CSVRGASAEREWDRHNEQFF. The CDR3 nucleotides read TGCAGCGTCCGGGGGGCGTCCGCGGAACGGGAGTGGGACCGCCACAATGAGCAGTTCTTC. The rearrangement joins TRBV29-1 to TRBJ2-1; D possibly corresponds to TRBD2 (7 bases). In germline, CDR1 is SQVTM, CDR2 ANQGSEA. The CDR3 is made up of 20 amino acids. Trimming removed 6 bases at V and 5 bases at J, with 35 bases between.

The gene calls are TRBV7-2 and TRBJ2-3; no firm D call. The CDR3 contains 13 residues. V was trimmed by 2 bases and J by 5 bases, leaving 8 bases between them. The germline CDR1 and CDR2 sequences are SGHTA and FQGNSA. The CDR3 sequence is CASSLPSGDTQYF. CDR3 in DNA: TGTGCCAGCAGCTTACCCTCGGGAGATACGCAGTATTTT.

The sample holds one count of this clone. The chain carries TRBV28 and TRBJ2-7; 7 nucleotides align to TRBD2. The CDR3 is made up of 15 amino acids. J gave up 3 bases and V 4 bases, and 9 bases lay outside the gene matches. CDR1 is MDHEN, CDR2 SYDVKM, per germline. In DNA form, the CDR3 reads TGTGCCAGCAGTTCTGGAGCGGGAAGTAGCTACGAGCAGTACTTC. Amino acids: CASSSGAGSSYEQYF.

Only a few counts were recorded for this clone. CDR3 DNA: TGTGCCAGCACCAGGACAGGCCGCGGGGCCAACGTCCTGACTTTC. Amino acids: CASTRTGRGANVLTF. The chain joins TRBV7-8 to TRBJ2-6; 7 bases agree with TRBD1. The germline V gene has CDR1 SGHVS and CDR2 FQNEAQ. The CDR3 sequence is 15 residues long. Germline trimming cut 7 bases from V and 4 bases from J; bases unmatched to any gene: 7.